This is a list of T cell receptor beta chains from one sample in a study of OX40 agonist ivuxolimab in advanced cancers. Only in-frame clones appear in the TCRdb table, and some are missing; sequencing was by immunoSEQ multiplex PCR. This table holds about 59,000 clones, roughly 80% found once. Material: CD4+ or CD8+ T cells sorted from blood, obtained in a trial of the OX40 agonist ivuxolimab. Every receptor here comes from an adult with an advanced solid tumor such as melanoma, head and neck, liver or kidney cancer. The CDR3 runs from the conserved cysteine through the conserved F or W. The order of the fields is clone size, V gene, D gene, J gene, CDR3 DNA, CDR3 protein. D genes are given only for firm matches. Size tells how often a clone was seen (once, few, many) or the class of an expanded clone, and some rows leave it out.

abundance: -; v_gene: TRBV30; d_gene: TRBD2; j_gene: TRBJ2-7; CDR3nt: TGTGCCTGGAGGCGGGAGGCCTCCTACGAGCAGTACTTC; CDR3aa: CAWRREASYEQYF
abundance: -; v_gene: TRBV5-4; d_gene: TRBD1; j_gene: TRBJ1-1; CDR3nt: TGTGCCAGCAGCTTGGCCATAGGGGGCCCGAGGAACACTGAAGCTTTCTTT; CDR3aa: CASSLAIGGPRNTEAFF
abundance: -; v_gene: TRBV9; d_gene: TRBD2; j_gene: TRBJ2-2; CDR3nt: TGTGCCAGCAGCATAGGAACTAGCGGGTACCTCACCGGGGAGCTGTTTTTT; CDR3aa: CASSIGTSGYLTGELFF
abundance: -; v_gene: TRBV7-9; d_gene: TRBD2; j_gene: TRBJ2-7; CDR3nt: TGTGCCAGTGGGACTAGCGGTAAAAACGAGCAGTACTTC; CDR3aa: CASGTSGKNEQYF
abundance: -; v_gene: TRBV5-4; d_gene: -; j_gene: TRBJ2-1; CDR3nt: TGTGCCAGCAGCTTGAGACAACCGGGGGTCAATGAGCAGTTCTTC; CDR3aa: CASSLRQPGVNEQFF
abundance: -; v_gene: TRBV6-6; d_gene: -; j_gene: TRBJ2-5; CDR3nt: TGTGCCAGCAGTACACTAGAGACCCAGTACTTC; CDR3aa: CASSTLETQYF
abundance: -; v_gene: TRBV18; d_gene: -; j_gene: TRBJ2-7; CDR3nt: TGTGCCAGCTCACCCGGGGGCTACGAGCAGTACTTC; CDR3aa: CASSPGGYEQYF
abundance: -; v_gene: TRBV2; d_gene: TRBD1; j_gene: TRBJ1-2; CDR3nt: TGTGCCAGCAGACCCTCAACAGGGGGCACTAACTATGGCTACACCTTC; CDR3aa: CASRPSTGGTNYGYTF
abundance: -; v_gene: TRBV7-3; d_gene: -; j_gene: TRBJ1-2; CDR3nt: TGTGCCAGCAGCTTGGACGGAACTAACTATGGCTACACCTTC; CDR3aa: CASSLDGTNYGYTF
abundance: few; v_gene: TRBV5-1; d_gene: TRBD1; j_gene: TRBJ1-6; CDR3nt: TGCGCCAGCAGCTTGGGACAGGGTAATTCACCCCTCCACTTT; CDR3aa: CASSLGQGNSPLHF
abundance: -; v_gene: TRBV19; d_gene: -; j_gene: TRBJ2-3; CDR3nt: TGTGCCAGTAGTAGCCTGGCAGGGGGGGCGGGCACAGATACGCAGTATTTT; CDR3aa: CASSSLAGGAGTDTQYF